Presented here are 17 T cell receptor beta chains from one specimen sequenced in a study of T-cell memory formation after mild COVID-19. TCRdb fed the 5' RACE reads into MiXCR, producing one record per CDR3 protein. This sample has hundreds of thousands of distinct CDR3 sequences; under 30% occur once, and the top ten carry around an eighth. Material: PBMCs or a T cell subset sorted from them (not recorded which). These receptors were collected from an adult woman who had mild COVID-19 (a few samples of this study predate the infection). Cell type and time point are not known.

This clonotype has just a few counts. The V call is TRBV16, the J call TRBJ2-7, with 8 nucleotides matching TRBD2. In germline, CDR1 is KGHSY, CDR2 FQNENV. This CDR3 comprises 14 residues. V lost 4 bases to trimming and J lost 2 bases; unmatched junction nucleotides: 4. Here the CDR3 DNA reads TGTGCCAGCAGCCCACTAGCGGTCACCTACGAGCAGTACTTC. Amino acid sequence: CASSPLAVTYEQYF. Combining the CDR3 with reference TRBV16 and TRBJ2-7 gives the whole variable domain GEEVAQTPKHLVRGEGQKAKLYCAPIKGHSYVFWYQQVLKNEFKFLISFQNENVFDETGMPKERFSAKCLPNSPCSLEIQATKLEDSAVYFCASSPLAVTYEQYFGPGTRLTVT.

This clonotype was found a few times. CDR3 coding DNA: TGCGCCAGCAGCTTACAAGGACTAGCGGGAGTCCGGACAGATACGCAGTATTTT. Translating it yields CASSLQGLAGVRTDTQYF. The chain joins TRBV5-1 to TRBJ2-3; 13 nucleotides match TRBD2. Germline V gene data show CDR1 as SGHRS and CDR2 as YFSETQ. Trimming cost V 2 bases and J 3 bases; bases outside gene matches: 9. The CDR3 length is 18 residues.

The rearrangement links TRBV12-3 or TRBV12-4 to TRBJ2-1, with TRBD2 matching 8 bases. The CDR3 consists of 15 residues. The trim removed 6 bases at V and 3 bases at J, leaving 7 bases unmatched. The CDR3 DNA sequence: TGTGCCAGCAGCCGGGGACTAGGTGGCTACAATGAGCAGTTCTTC. Translated, it gives CASSRGLGGYNEQFF.

This clonotype has more than one count but fewer than ten. This chain links TRBV6-5 with TRBJ2-7; maybe TRBD2 (6 bases). V was pared by 5 bases and J by 2 bases, with 13 bases between. Germline V gene lookup returns CDR1 MNHEY and CDR2 SVGAGI. The length of the CDR3 is 14 residues. CDR3 sequence reads: CASSAGPIPYEQYF. The CDR3 DNA sequence: TGTGCCAGCAGTGCGGGACCGATCCCCTACGAGCAGTACTTC.

The gene calls are TRBV7-9 and TRBJ1-6; no firm D call. V lost 5 bases to trimming and J lost 6 bases, with 14 bases between them. Germline CDR1 is SEHNR and CDR2 is FQNEAQ (reference sequence). There are 15 residues in the CDR3. CDR3 residues: CASSRRDGFNSPLHF. CDR3 bases: TGTGCCAGCAGCCGACGAGACGGATTTAATTCACCCCTCCACTTT.

This chain links TRBV24-1 with TRBJ2-3; 9 positions agree with TRBD2. The CDR3 totals 16 residues. The J segment lost 5 bases and the V segment lost 0 bases, leaving 5 bases of the junction unmatched. Germline values: CDR1 KGHDR, CDR2 SFDVKD. CDR3 residues: CATSDLRREGQDTQYF. The CDR3 DNA is TGTGCCACCAGTGATTTGCGGCGGGAGGGCCAAGATACGCAGTATTTT.

The chain couples TRBV4-2 to TRBJ1-6, with TRBD1 matching over 10 bases. There are 17 residues in the CDR3. From germline, CDR1 is LGHNA and CDR2 YNFKEQ. V lost 0 bases, J lost 11 bases, and 10 bases stayed unmatched. CDR3: CASSQDHGTGDWTPLHF. In nucleotides, the CDR3 is TGTGCCAGCAGCCAAGATCATGGGACAGGGGATTGGACACCCCTCCACTTT.

The chain carries TRBV5-4 and TRBJ1-2; D gene ambiguous. The CDR3 has 12 amino acids. Per germline, CDR1 SGHNT and CDR2 YYREEE (reference sequence). With 3 bases removed from V and 5 bases from J, the gap between germline ends came to 8 bases. The CDR3 sequence: CASSSGLYGYTF. The CDR3 DNA is TGTGCCAGCAGCTCCGGGTTGTATGGCTACACCTTC.

The chain joins TRBV24-1 to TRBJ2-1, with TRBD2 matching 9 bases. Germline V gene lookup returns CDR1 KGHDR and CDR2 SFDVKD. The V and J ends lost 1 base and 8 bases, in that order; junction bases with no gene match: 8. This CDR3 contains 16 residues. The CDR3 loop is CATSDLGAGGPHEQFF. Written as DNA, the CDR3 is TGTGCCACCAGTGATTTAGGGGCGGGAGGGCCTCATGAGCAGTTCTTC.

In this sample, this clonotype turned up a few times. V and J are TRBV12-3 or TRBV12-4 and TRBJ2-3; D perhaps matches TRBD1 (5 bases). V was cut by 8 bases and J by 4 bases, with 13 bases left in between. CDR3 length equals 13 residues. This chain's CDR3 is CASGRGSADTQYF. In nucleotides, the CDR3 is TGTGCCAGCGGAAGGGGATCGGCAGATACGCAGTATTTT.

The DNA of the CDR3 is TGTGCCAGCAGAGAATGGGAGTACGACGAGCAGTACTTC. It codes for CASREWEYDEQYF. The chain combines TRBV27 with TRBJ2-7; tentatively, D is TRBD2 (5 bases). V lost 6 bases, J lost 5 bases, and 14 bases lay in between. The CDR3 is 13 residues long. The germline CDR1 and CDR2 sequences are MNHEY and SMNVEV (reference sequence).

This clonotype was found a few times. J is TRBJ2-7 and V is TRBV20-1; TRBD2 matches 7 bases. This CDR3 spans 14 amino acids. V lost 6 bases and J lost 7; bases outside the gene matches: 15. Per the germline V gene, CDR1 is DFQATT and CDR2 is SNEGSKA (reference sequence). CDR3 nucleotides: TGCAGTGCCGAGGGCGGGGGATCTTCGGGGGAGCAGTACTTC. Its translation is CSAEGGGSSGEQYF.

This clonotype occurred a few times. The chain recombines TRBV7-2 with TRBJ1-2; 12 bases are shared with TRBD1. V was pared by 5 bases and J by 8 bases, with 9 bases of the junction left unmatched. The CDR3 has 15 residues. The germline CDR1 and CDR2 sequences are SGHTA and FQGNSA. This chain's CDR3 is CASSQRGQGARGYTF. The CDR3 nucleotides are TGTGCCAGCAGCCAACGGGGACAGGGGGCGCGAGGCTACACCTTC.

This rearrangement joins TRBV24-1 to TRBJ2-7, with D perhaps TRBD2 (5 bases). With 4 bases removed from V and 0 bases from J, the gap between germline ends came to 12 bases. There are 15 residues in the CDR3. CDR1 and CDR2 from the germline V gene are KGHDR and SFDVKD. CDR3 DNA sequence: TGTGCCACCAGTGAGCATCCGGGGTCCTCCTACGAGCAGTACTTC. Its protein is CATSEHPGSSYEQYF.

The chain joins TRBV12-3 or TRBV12-4 to TRBJ1-5; the match to TRBD1 covers 7 bases. The J segment lost 6 bases and the V segment lost 8 bases, leaving 4 bases of the junction unmatched. The CDR3 sequence is 12 residues long. The CDR3 region is CASSDRPQPQHF. DNA of the CDR3: TGTGCCAGCTCGGACAGGCCTCAGCCCCAGCATTTT.

There are a few counts of this clonotype. In DNA form, the CDR3 reads TGTGCCAGCAGCTTAACGGGGAACCACGAGCAGTACTTC. Its protein is CASSLTGNHEQYF. This chain uses TRBV7-3 with TRBJ2-7; no clear D gene. CDR3 length equals 13 residues. V lost 0 bases, J lost 5 bases, and 8 bases lay in between. The germline CDR1 and CDR2 sequences are SGHTA and FQGTGA.

This clonotype has more than one count but fewer than ten. V usage is TRBV14 and J usage is TRBJ2-7, with D possibly being TRBD2 (6 bases). The CDR3 consists of 17 residues. The germline V gene encodes CDR1 SGHDN and CDR2 FVKESK. Trimming shortened V by 0 bases and J by 5 bases, and 20 bases separated the two germline ends. The CDR3 spells CASSQDPLALGGDEQYF. The DNA for the CDR3 is TGTGCCAGCAGCCAAGATCCCCTGGCCCTTGGCGGGGACGAGCAGTACTTC.